This T cell receptor (beta chain) is drawn from a study of PD-1 blockade in mismatch repair-deficient tumors. The sample's time point: roughly 11-day in vitro stimulation with candidate neoantigen peptide 6. V lost 2 bases to trimming and J lost 0 bases; unmatched junction nucleotides: 7. CDR3 size: 18 residues. Germline lookup yields CDR1 MNHEY and CDR2 SMNVEV (reference sequence). As to this clone: Its cognate antigen is unknown.

Measured with immunoSEQ multiplex PCR; TCRdb has only the in-frame clones, and not every one. The table shows about 14,000 clones, with around 87% occurring only once. This TCR came from an adult with mismatch repair-deficient cancer. Sequenced here: cells cultured in vitro, sampled from a patient treated with pembrolizumab. This chain uses TRBV27 with TRBJ1-5; 10 nucleotides match TRBD1. The CDR3 region has the DNA TGTGCCAGCAGTTTAACCGGGACAGGGGCCCCTAGCAATCAGCCCCAGCATTTT. It translates to CASSLTGTGAPSNQPQHF.